Many counts were recorded for the clone carrying this T cell receptor beta chain. Its antigen is still unknown. TCRdb independently ran MiXCR on the 5' RACE reads; one entry per CDR3 protein. Counted here are a few hundred thousand distinct CDR3 sequences, about 19% occurring once; the ten biggest clones make up 13% to 15%. Germline V CDR1 and CDR2: LGHDT, YNNKEL (reference sequence). Trimming took 7 bases from V and 5 from J, leaving 20 bases between them. CDR3 length: 15 amino acids. The sample originates from a study of T cells after yellow fever vaccination. As for the study in general: Low-cell-number fractions underwent preparation using SMART-Seq v4 Ultra Low Input. Study-wide points: A weaker but faster secondary response was observed, peaking on day 5 versus 15. Abundant clonotypes (contaminants from the bulk population) could be present in FACS-sorted repertoires. The booster response re-showed most primary clones: approximately 95% CD4, approximately 90% CD8.

The input for sequencing was PBMCs, taken 15 days after the yellow fever booster vaccination. This chain uses TRBV3-1 with TRBJ1-1; no definite D call. The TCR sequence derives from a man under 40 who received the YFV17D yellow fever vaccine. CDR3 loop: CASITAGTPKTEAFF. The CDR3 nucleotides read TGTGCCAGCATCACCGCGGGAACTCCTAAGACTGAAGCTTTCTTT.